This T cell receptor (beta chain) derives from a study of T cell responses to AZD1222 COVID-19 vaccine. The table lists this clone with a few counts. CDR3 length equals 16 residues. Trimming cost V 5 bases and J 1 base; bases outside gene matches: 9. Per the germline V gene, CDR1 is SGHAT and CDR2 is FQNNGV. Clones were read by immunoSEQ multiplex PCR, and TCRdb kept only the in-frame ones, dropping some. The sample lists 95,000 to 150,000 clones; 75% to 90% were seen once. This TCR derives from an adult in good health. Specimen: peripheral blood, collected on day 0 of AZD1222 vaccination. The chain is built from TRBV11-2 and TRBJ2-7, with TRBD2 matching over 9 bases. The CDR3: CASSVNSGSSSYEQYF. CDR3 DNA: TGTGCCAGCAGCGTAAATAGCGGGAGTTCTTCCTACGAGCAGTACTTC.